This TCR beta chain appears in the sequencing data of a study of T cells in Graves' hyperthyroidism and ophthalmopathy. Deletions cut 5 bases from V and 5 bases from J, with 15 bases between. Germline V gene data show CDR1 as LNHDA and CDR2 as SQIVND (reference sequence). The CDR3 sequence is 15 residues long. From RNA transcripts, TCR beta CDR3 regions were amplified. Initially, a first-round RT-PCR of the TCR CDR3 employed the HTBI primer set. TCRdb analysed the multiplex PCR reads with MiXCR anew, one entry per CDR3 protein. The sample yields some 370,000 distinct CDR3 sequences, 15% to 20% seen once. This clonotype showed up just a few times. Patients were excluded because of uncontrolled infection, other autoimmune disease, pregnancy or lactation.

Source material: blood. The rearrangement links TRBV19 to TRBJ2-2; possibly TRBD2 for D (6 bases). The TCR sequence derives from a woman aged 25 to 39 with Graves' hyperthyroidism that later progressed to Graves' ophthalmopathy. The CDR3 DNA reads TGTGCCAGTAGTTCGGGACTTTTATTAACCGGGGAGCTGTTTTTT. This codes for CASSSGLLLTGELFF.